This T cell receptor beta chain was documented in a study of CD8 T cells in ankylosing spondylitis. Each TCR beta library was made by quantitative 5'-RACE that incorporated molecular barcodes. MiXCR was run by TCRdb on the 5' RACE reads, yielding one entry per CDR3 protein. The sample shows fewer than 750,000 distinct CDR3 sequences, 15% to 20% of them seen only once. With respect to this clonotype: The antigen remains undetermined.

Whole-study findings and limits: Made up of about eight highly homologous variants, a TCR beta motif appeared characteristic of ankylosing spondylitis blood. Disease-linked clones reportedly showed significant enrichment in matched ankylosing spondylitis synovial fluid. Previously reported in reactive arthritis synovial fluid and blood were some of the motif variants.

The length of the CDR3 is 14 residues. Germline V CDR1 and CDR2: WNHNN, SYGVQD (reference sequence). The V gene lost 3 bases and the J gene lost 4 bases, with 9 bases spanning the gap. The source material was blood, either unsorted or a sorted T cell fraction (not recorded which). The receptor was isolated from a male donor with ankylosing spondylitis. The V call is TRBV10-1, the J call TRBJ2-2; the D gene is possibly TRBD2 (6 bases). The CDR3 bases are TGCGCCAGCAGTGATTCCGGGGGCACCGGGGAGCTGTTTTTT. Amino acid sequence: CASSDSGGTGELFF.